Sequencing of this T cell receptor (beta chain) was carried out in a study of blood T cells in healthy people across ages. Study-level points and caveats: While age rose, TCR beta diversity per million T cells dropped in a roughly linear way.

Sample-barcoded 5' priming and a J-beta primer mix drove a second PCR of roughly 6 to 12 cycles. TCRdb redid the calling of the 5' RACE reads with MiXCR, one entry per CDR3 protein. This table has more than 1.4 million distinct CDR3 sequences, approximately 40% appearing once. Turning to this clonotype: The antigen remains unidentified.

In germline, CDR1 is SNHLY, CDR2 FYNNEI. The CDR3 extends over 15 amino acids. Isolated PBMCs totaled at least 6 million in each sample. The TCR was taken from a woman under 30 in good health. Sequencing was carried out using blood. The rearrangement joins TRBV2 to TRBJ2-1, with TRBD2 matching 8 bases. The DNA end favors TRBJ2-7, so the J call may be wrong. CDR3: CASSDPGLVYNEQYF. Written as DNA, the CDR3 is TGTGCCAGCAGTGACCCGGGACTAGTTTACAATGAGCAGTACTTC.